A selection of T cell receptor beta chains follows, all from one sample in a study of blood T cell repertoires in COVID-19. Clones were sequenced by immunoSEQ multiplex PCR, and TCRdb holds only the in-frame ones, with some missing. The data hold about 330,000 clones, with roughly 88% observed a single time. Material for sequencing was peripheral blood. These receptors were obtained from a woman in her forties or fifties with acute or convalescent COVID-19. Both conserved end residues are part of each CDR3. A D gene is named only where the DNA matches it firmly. Some rows mark clone size as missing; the rest say once, few, many or name a class of expanded clone.

>TRBJ1-1|12|.|TRBV18|.
TGTGCCAGCTCACCTAAGAACACTGAAGCTTTCTTT
CASSPKNTEAFF
>TRBJ2-7|14|.|TRBV21-1|.
TGTGCCAGCCTAAGACAGTGTTGCTCCTACGAGCAGTACTTC
CASLRQCCSYEQYF
>TRBJ2-5|14|.|TRBV29-1|.
TGCAGCCTTACGGGGGGCGGGGGCCAAGAGACCCAGTACTTC
CSLTGGGGQETQYF
>TRBJ2-4|15|.|TRBV7-8|once
TGTGCCAGCAGCCCGGTGAGTCCCTCCAAAAACATTCAGTACTTC
CASSPVSPSKNIQYF
>TRBJ2-7|15|TRBD1|TRBV5-1|.
TGCGCCAGCAGCTTGGGGGGGACAGGACCCTACGAGCAGTACTTC
CASSLGGTGPYEQYF
>TRBJ2-7|17|.|TRBV5-6|.
TGTGCCAGCAGCTTGGTAGGCGGGGCCCTGGGACCTTACGAGCAGTACTTC
CASSLVGGALGPYEQYF
>TRBJ2-3|17|TRBD2|TRBV12-5|once
TGTGCTAGTGGCGCCAGCGGGAGGGCCGGTATGCCAGATACGCAGTATTTT
CASGASGRAGMPDTQYF
>TRBJ2-7|13|.|TRBV4-1|.
TGCGCCAGCAGCCAAACCGAGATTCGCGAGCAGTACTTC
CASSQTEIREQYF
>TRBJ1-4|17|.|TRBV7-9|.
TGTGCCAGCAGCTTAGGGTTAAAGGGGGCAACTAATGAAAAACTGTTTTTT
CASSLGLKGATNEKLFF
>TRBJ2-6|21|TRBD1|TRBV28|.
TGTGCCAGCAGTTACGACCCGCACGGACAGGAGACCACGTTGGGGGCCAACGTCCTGACTTTC
CASSYDPHGQETTLGANVLTF
>TRBJ2-7|14|TRBD1|TRBV27|.
TGTGCCAGCACCAATAGACAGGGGGCCTACGAGCAGTACTTC
CASTNRQGAYEQYF
>TRBJ1-5|12|TRBD1|TRBV29-1|.
TGCAGCGTTCGGGACAGGGGGCTGCCCCAGCATTTT
CSVRDRGLPQHF
>TRBJ2-7|15|TRBD2|TRBV19|.
TGTGCCAGTAGCCGTTCCGGGACTAGCGGCTACGAGCAGTACTTC
CASSRSGTSGYEQYF
>TRBJ2-7|14|.|TRBV5-4|.
TGTGCCAGTGCTGTCGACATGCTTGAGGGCGAGCAGTACTTC
CASAVDMLEGEQYF
>TRBJ2-3|14|.|TRBV2|.
TGTGCCAGCAGTGGCTATTTAGGCACAGATACGCAGTATTTT
CASSGYLGTDTQYF
>TRBJ1-6|16|.|TRBV6-4|once
TGTGCCAGCAGTGACCTCCACGGCAGGTATAATTCACCCCTCCACTTT
CASSDLHGRYNSPLHF
>TRBJ2-7|15|TRBD1|TRBV19|.
TGTGCCAGTAGTATAGACGGACAGGGCTACTACGAGCAGTACTTC
CASSIDGQGYYEQYF
>TRBJ2-1|15|.|TRBV7-2|.
TGTGCCAGCAGCCTGCGAATCTCTCCAGGATATGAGCAGTTCTTC
CASSLRISPGYEQFF